This entry lists 6 T cell receptor beta chains sequenced from one sample in a study of blood T cell repertoires in COVID-19. The assay was immunoSEQ multiplex PCR, and TCRdb's table has in-frame clones only and misses some. This sample has 50,000 to 70,000 clones, with around nine tenths found just once. Sequenced material: peripheral blood. The receptors shown here come from a human donor with active COVID-19. The donor label of this sample is uncertain.

In its sample, this clone ranks as medium-sized. This chain uses TRBV18 with TRBJ2-7, with D possibly matching TRBD1 (6 bases). Looked up from germline, CDR1 is KGHSH and CDR2 is LQKENI. The CDR3 is made up of 14 amino acids. The V and J ends lost 6 bases and 6 bases respectively, with 18 bases between them. The chain's CDR3 is CASSLGATPAEQYF. DNA of the CDR3: TGTGCCAGCTCCTTGGGGGCGACCCCAGCCGAGCAGTACTTC.

V gene TRBV19 combines with J gene TRBJ1-4; TRBD1 is a possible D gene (6 bases). The CDR3 is 14 amino acids. The V end was cut by 3 bases, the J end by 7 bases, with 12 bases between. Germline CDR1 and CDR2: LNHDA and SQIVND (reference sequence). CDR3 bases: TGTGCCAGTAGTATCCCCCGAGGGGGTGAAAAACTGTTTTTT. It codes for CASSIPRGGEKLFF.

The V call is TRBV18, the J call TRBJ2-1, with TRBD2 matching over 10 bases. This CDR3 spans 16 amino acids. Germline V lookup: CDR1 KGHSH, CDR2 LQKENI. V lost 6 bases to trimming and J lost 8 bases; unmatched junction nucleotides: 13. CDR3 nucleotide sequence: TGTGCCAGCTCCCCTCGAAGAGCGGGGGGGGGAGATGAGCAGTTCTTC. Translated, it gives CASSPRRAGGGDEQFF.

The chain carries TRBV7-9 and TRBJ2-3; maybe TRBD1 (5 bases). Germline-derived CDR1 and CDR2 are SEHNR and FQNEAQ (reference sequence). V lost 1 base and J 1 base, leaving 9 bases between the germline ends. This CDR3 comprises 15 residues. In DNA form, the CDR3 reads TGTGCCAGCAGCTTAGAAGGCAGGGGCACAGATACGCAGTATTTT. Translated, it gives CASSLEGRGTDTQYF.

V usage is TRBV5-1 and J usage is TRBJ2-7; possible D gene TRBD2, 6 bases. V was shortened by 4 bases and J by 2 bases, with 13 bases between the two germline ends. Germline V gene data show CDR1 as SGHRS and CDR2 as YFSETQ. The CDR3 consists of 14 residues. The CDR3 reads CASSRKEGPYEQYF. CDR3 in DNA: TGCGCCAGCAGCCGGAAGGAGGGGCCCTACGAGCAGTACTTC.

This clone came up a few times. This chain uses TRBV7-2 with TRBJ1-1, with D possibly being TRBD1 (5 bases). The V gene's germline CDR1 is SGHTA and CDR2 FQGNSA. There are 15 residues in the CDR3. V was cut by 3 bases and J by 0 bases, with 11 bases left in between. CDR3 bases: TGTGCCAGCAGCTTCCGACAGAGACTGAACACTGAAGCTTTCTTT. Its translation: CASSFRQRLNTEAFF.